This T cell receptor (beta chain) is from a study of blood T cells in healthy people across ages. V was cut by 2 bases and J by 5 bases, with 10 bases left in between. This CDR3 contains 14 residues. Primers used in a second PCR of about 6 to 11 cycles were a sample-barcoded 5' primer and a J-beta primer mix. MiXCR was run by TCRdb on the 5' RACE reads, yielding one entry per CDR3 protein. The sample consists of approximately 780,000 distinct CDR3 sequences, about a quarter of them appearing once. The sample was also reused in another study, on T cells of mothers and their children. That paper adds: Mothers and children who were related shared slightly more overlap than unrelated pairs, but not significantly more.

The chain recombines TRBV12-3 or TRBV12-4 with TRBJ1-5; the D gene is possibly TRBD1 (6 bases). The specimen was blood. This sequence originates from a boy aged 5-17 years in good health. In nucleotides, the CDR3 is TGTGCCAGCAGTTTATTCGGGGGCGATCAGCCCCAGCATTTT. Translation: CASSLFGGDQPQHF.